Sequencing of this T cell receptor beta chain was carried out in a study of T-cell memory formation after mild COVID-19. Study as a whole: TCR clusters mostly belonged to single donors.

With constant-segment primers, 5'RACE yielded cDNA libraries of TCR alpha and TCR beta that carried sample barcodes and UMIs. One entry per CDR3 protein results from TCRdb running MiXCR on the 5' RACE reads. The table records tens of thousands of distinct CDR3 sequences, about 16% of them present only once. This clonotype was picked up many times. The antigen remains unidentified. The V and J ends lost 2 bases and 7 bases respectively, with 3 bases between them. The CDR3 covers 11 residues. Whole-study results and caveats: Among CD4+ contracting clones, most were CM and EM, and CD8+ ones EMRA. Day 15 to 85 contracting clones showed balanced CD4/CD8; later expanders leaned CD4+.

The chain employs TRBV12-3 or TRBV12-4 and TRBJ2-1; D gene unclear. The TCR was taken from an adult who had mild COVID-19 (a few samples of this study predate the infection). Cell type and time point are not known. Sequences were obtained from PBMCs or a T cell subset sorted from them (not recorded which). The CDR3 DNA sequence: TGTGCCAGCAGTTTACTGAATGAGCAGTTCTTC. It yields the protein CASSLLNEQFF.